This T cell receptor (beta chain) derives from a study of T cells after yellow fever vaccination. This clonotype occurred a few times. Its antigen is not identified. UMIs were added to TCR cDNA along with a universal primer site when it was made by 5'RACE template switching. TCRdb analysed the 5' RACE reads with MiXCR anew, one entry per CDR3 protein. This sample has nearly 300,000 distinct CDR3 sequences, with 8.7% found just once. Study findings and constraints: The study re-detected most primary-vaccination clones after the booster (approximately 96% CD4, roughly 91% CD8).

The V end lost 3 bases, the J end lost 5 bases, and 12 bases lay between the germline ends. The CDR3 spans 15 residues. Per the germline V gene, CDR1 is KGHDR and CDR2 is SFDVKD. Sample: CD4+ T cells sorted from PBMCs, taken 5 days after the yellow fever booster vaccination. V is TRBV24-1 and J is TRBJ2-2, with D possibly being TRBD2 (5 bases). This TCR derives from a man younger than 30 who received the YFV17D yellow fever vaccine. The CDR3 DNA is TGTGCCACCAGTGATGCCTCTCCGGGGACCGGGGAGCTGTTTTTT. Its protein is CATSDASPGTGELFF.